This entry lists 7 T cell receptor beta chains sequenced from one sample in a study of T cell responses to AZD1222 COVID-19 vaccine. Using immunoSEQ multiplex PCR, the repertoire was profiled, and TCRdb retains in-frame clones only, with some absent. The sample contains roughly 180,000 clones, about nine tenths of which appear only once. The sequencing used peripheral blood, collected on day 0 of AZD1222 vaccination. These receptors were taken from an adult in good health.

This clone was detected a few times. The chain carries TRBV2 and TRBJ1-1, with 9 bases that match TRBD1. Germline V gene data show CDR1 as SNHLY and CDR2 as FYNNEI. This CDR3 spans 15 amino acids. The trim removed 6 bases at V and 2 bases at J, leaving 7 bases unmatched. The CDR3, as DNA: TGTGCCAGCAGATCCTCGGGACAGGGAAACACTGAAGCTTTCTTT. This gives the protein CASRSSGQGNTEAFF.

The chain recombines TRBV3-1 (or the pseudogene TRBV3-2) with TRBJ1-1, with D uncertain. Germline V gene sequence: CDR1 LGHDT, CDR2 YNNKEL (reference sequence). This CDR3 comprises 15 residues. Between the trimmed V and J ends, which lost 0 bases and 7 bases, there was a span of 15 bases. CDR3 amino acids: CASSQDLLSPHEAFF. CDR3 nucleotides: TGTGCCAGCAGCCAAGATCTACTCTCCCCGCATGAAGCTTTCTTT.

Concerning this clone itself: Its ends do not fully match the called genes, so a read error is possible. The chain recombines TRBV5-1 with TRBJ2-7; 9 bases align to TRBD1. The CDR3 is made up of 14 amino acids. Germline loops: CDR1 SGHRS, CDR2 YFSETQ. CDR3 nucleotide sequence: TGCGCTAGCATGGGTGGGACAGGGATGGCCGAGCAGTACTTC. Translated, it gives CASMGGTGMAEQYF.

The CDR3 here is CASSSSDRMNTEAFF. The CDR3 region has the DNA TGTGCCAGCAGCTCCAGCGACAGGATGAACACTGAAGCTTTCTTT. The rearrangement uses TRBV3-1 (or the pseudogene TRBV3-2) and TRBJ1-1; tentative D call: TRBD1 (6 bases). The CDR3 length is 15 residues. Trimming took off 5 bases at V and 0 bases at J, with 13 bases between the two ends. From germline, CDR1 is LGHDT and CDR2 YNNKEL (reference sequence).

The rearrangement links TRBV24-1 to TRBJ2-1; unclear D gene. The CDR3 is made up of 15 amino acids. Germline V gene sequence: CDR1 KGHDR, CDR2 SFDVKD. V was clipped by 6 bases and J by 5 bases, with 16 bases between them. The DNA of the CDR3 is TGTGCCACCAGTTTTTATGGTGGCGGACACAATGAGCAGTTCTTC. It specifies CATSFYGGGHNEQFF.

This chain joins TRBV6-4 and TRBJ2-7; D is possibly TRBD2 (7 bases). Trimming left V 4 bases short and J 7 bases short, with 23 bases between. The CDR3 length is 16 residues. CDR1 is MRHNA, CDR2 SNTAGT, per germline. The CDR3 nucleotides read TGTGCCAGCAGTGTCACCGATAGTAGGGGGGGAATAGAGCAGTACTTC. Its protein is CASSVTDSRGGIEQYF.

The chain has TRBV9 and TRBJ1-1, with 7 nucleotides matching TRBD1. The CDR3 has 14 residues. The V segment lost 4 bases and the J segment 1 base; nucleotides outside the gene matches: 4. Per germline, CDR1 SGDLS and CDR2 YYNGEE. The CDR3 loop reads CASSIGTANTEAFF. For the CDR3, the DNA is TGTGCCAGCAGCATAGGGACAGCGAACACTGAAGCTTTCTTT.